The next 10 T cell receptor beta chains were all read from a single sample in a study of Graves' ophthalmopathy and Graves' hyperthyroidism. Amplifying from RNA transcripts, the study obtained TCR beta CDR3 regions. HTBI-primed RT-PCR formed the first round, and a multiplex PCR formed the second. MiXCR, run by TCRdb on the multiplex PCR reads, gives a single entry per CDR3 protein. The table includes tens of thousands of distinct CDR3 sequences, 45% to 60% detected once. The material sequenced was peripheral blood. These receptors were collected from an adult woman with stable Graves' hyperthyroidism.

This sequence joins TRBV19 and TRBJ2-1; 12 bases agree with TRBD2. Germline V gene lookup returns CDR1 LNHDA and CDR2 SQIVND (reference sequence). V trimming: 0 bases; J trimming: 6 bases; junction bases outside the gene matches: 3. The CDR3 extends over 16 amino acids. Here the CDR3 DNA reads TGTGCCAGTAGTATAGAGACTAGCGGGAGCGGCAATGAGCAGTTCTTC. It yields the protein CASSIETSGSGNEQFF.

This rearrangement joins TRBV5-1 to TRBJ2-5; TRBD1 might be the D (5 bases). The CDR3 sequence is 14 residues long. Between the trimmed V and J ends, which lost 0 bases and 1 base, there was a span of 7 bases. The germline CDR1 and CDR2 sequences are SGHRS and YFSETQ. This CDR3 is CASSLGTPQETQYF. As DNA, the CDR3 is TGCGCCAGCAGCTTGGGGACACCCCAAGAGACCCAGTACTTC.

Worth noting for this clonotype: This CDR3 fails to terminate in the conserved phenylalanine or tryptophan, so it likely reflects a read error. Because the CDR3's place on the DNA is in doubt, the DNA is left out and the CDR3 is given as listed by TCRdb. The chain is built from TRBV20-1 and TRBJ2-2; TRBD2, the table's D call, was not compared with the DNA. Inclusive of both ends, the CDR3 amounts to 16 amino acids. Germline V lookup: CDR1 DFQATT, CDR2 SNEGSKA (reference sequence). The CDR3 loop reads CSASDGRVIGHRGAVV.

This chain links TRBV20-1 with TRBJ2-1; 13 bases agree with TRBD2. Germline V gene lookup returns CDR1 DFQATT and CDR2 SNEGSKA (reference sequence). This CDR3 spans 14 amino acids. Trimming took 6 bases from V and 5 from J; bases not matched to a gene: 4. The CDR3 nucleotides are TGCAGTGCATCGACTAGCGGGAGGAACAATGAGCAGTTCTTC. Protein product: CSASTSGRNNEQFF.

This clonotype was counted at least ten times. The chain combines TRBV18 with TRBJ1-2; 8 bases match TRBD1. The germline V gene encodes CDR1 KGHSH and CDR2 LQKENI. This CDR3 region has 14 residues. V trimming: 3 bases; J trimming: 6 bases; junction bases outside the gene matches: 6. The CDR3 here is CASSPYDRGDGYTF. The CDR3 bases are TGTGCCAGCTCACCTTATGACAGGGGCGATGGCTACACCTTC. Full variable domain (outside the CDR3, taken from reference TRBV18 and TRBJ1-2): NAGVMQNPRHLVRRRGQEARLRCSPMKGHSHVYWYRQLPEEGLKFMVYLQKENIIDESGMPKERFSAEFPKEGPSILRIQQVVRGDSAAYFCASSPYDRGDGYTFGSGTRLTVV.

V gene TRBV29-1 combines with J gene TRBJ1-2, with a weak D call TRBD1 (5 bases). Between the trimmed V and J ends, which lost 6 bases and 6 bases, there was a span of 20 bases. The CDR3 has 14 residues. Germline V CDR1 and CDR2: SQVTM, ANQGSEA. The CDR3, as DNA: TGCAGCGTCGCCGGGGGGGGACGGAAGGATGGCTACACCTTC. This sequence encodes CSVAGGGRKDGYTF.

This clonotype has just a few counts. The chain has TRBV27 and TRBJ2-3; 8 bases line up with TRBD1. CDR3 length equals 16 residues. Germline CDR1 reads MNHEY; CDR2 reads SMNVEV (reference sequence). The V segment lost 6 bases and the J segment 0 bases; nucleotides outside the gene matches: 8. Written as DNA, the CDR3 is TGTGCCAGCAGAGACAGGGGACTTACTAGCACAGATACGCAGTATTTT. Amino acids: CASRDRGLTSTDTQYF.

This clonotype is medium-sized (0.01 to 0.1%). A junction boundary mismatches the germline segment, possibly from a read error. This chain connects TRBV7-7 to TRBJ2-7; TRBD1 agrees at 10 bases. The V gene's germline CDR1 is SSHAT and CDR2 FNYEAQ (reference sequence). The CDR3 consists of 15 residues. In DNA form, the CDR3 reads TGTGCTAGCAGCTTAGGAGGACAGGGGGCCTACGAGCAGTACTTC. Translated, it gives CASSLGGQGAYEQYF.

This clonotype was detected many times. A much larger clone lies a single base off, so this may be a read error. This chain links TRBV5-8 with TRBJ2-7; 11 nucleotides align to TRBD1. V shed 0 bases, J shed 2 bases, and the junction held 4 bases outside the gene matches. Germline V gives CDR1 SGHTS, CDR2 YDEGEE. This CDR3 comprises 16 residues. The CDR3 is CASSLGPGQGAYEQYF. The CDR3 DNA reads as TGTGCCAGCAGCTTGGGGCCGGGACAGGGGGCCTACGAGCAGTACTTC.

Remarks on this clonotype: Relative to the germline gene, one junction end is altered; a read error may explain this. The genes are TRBV14 and TRBJ1-6; the D gene is possibly TRBD1 (6 bases). Per the germline V gene, CDR1 is SGHDN and CDR2 is FVKESK. The CDR3 runs 15 residues. The DNA of the CDR3 is TGTGCCAGCGGCCAAGAATGGGGGGCTCATTCACCCCTCCACTTT. It specifies CASGQEWGAHSPLHF.